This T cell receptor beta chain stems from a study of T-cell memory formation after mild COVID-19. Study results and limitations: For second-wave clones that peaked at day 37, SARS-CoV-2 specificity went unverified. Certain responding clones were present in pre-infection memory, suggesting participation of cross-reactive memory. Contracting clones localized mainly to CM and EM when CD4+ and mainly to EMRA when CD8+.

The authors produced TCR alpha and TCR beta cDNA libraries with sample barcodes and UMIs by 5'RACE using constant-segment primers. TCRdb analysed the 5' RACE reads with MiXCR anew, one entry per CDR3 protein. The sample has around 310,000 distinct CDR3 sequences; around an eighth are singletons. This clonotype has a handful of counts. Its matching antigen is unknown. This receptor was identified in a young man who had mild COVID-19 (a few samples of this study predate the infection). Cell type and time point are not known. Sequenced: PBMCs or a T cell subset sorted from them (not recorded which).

Here the CDR3 DNA reads TGTGCCAGCAGCGTAGGGGTGGAGAATACGCAGTATTTT. Amino acids: CASSVGVENTQYF. V is TRBV9 and J is TRBJ2-3; D not certain. The CDR3 has 13 amino acids. Looked up from germline, CDR1 is SGDLS and CDR2 is YYNGEE. V lost 0 bases and J 7 bases, leaving 9 bases between the germline ends.